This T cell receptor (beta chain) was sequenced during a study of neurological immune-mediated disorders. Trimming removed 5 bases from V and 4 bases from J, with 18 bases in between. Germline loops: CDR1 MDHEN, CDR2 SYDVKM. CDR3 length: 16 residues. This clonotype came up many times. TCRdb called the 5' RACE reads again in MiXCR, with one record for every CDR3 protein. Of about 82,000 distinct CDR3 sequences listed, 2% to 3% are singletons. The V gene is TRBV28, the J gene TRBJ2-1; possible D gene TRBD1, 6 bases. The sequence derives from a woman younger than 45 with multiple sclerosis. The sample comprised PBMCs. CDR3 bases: TGTGCCAGCAGTGTTTTCACGGGACAAACATACAATGAGCAGTTCTTC. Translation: CASSVFTGQTYNEQFF.